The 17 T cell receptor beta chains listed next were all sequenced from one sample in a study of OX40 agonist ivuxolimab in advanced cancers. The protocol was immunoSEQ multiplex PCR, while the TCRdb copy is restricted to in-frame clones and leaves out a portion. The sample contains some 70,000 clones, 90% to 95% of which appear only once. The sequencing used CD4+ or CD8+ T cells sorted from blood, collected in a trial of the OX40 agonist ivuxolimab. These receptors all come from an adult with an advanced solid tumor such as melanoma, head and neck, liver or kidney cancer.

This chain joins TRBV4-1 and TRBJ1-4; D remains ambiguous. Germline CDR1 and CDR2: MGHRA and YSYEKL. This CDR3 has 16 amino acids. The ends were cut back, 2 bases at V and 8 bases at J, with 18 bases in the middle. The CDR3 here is CASSQLPRLEEEKLFF. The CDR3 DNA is TGCGCCAGCAGCCAACTTCCGAGGCTGGAGGAGGAAAAACTGTTTTTT.

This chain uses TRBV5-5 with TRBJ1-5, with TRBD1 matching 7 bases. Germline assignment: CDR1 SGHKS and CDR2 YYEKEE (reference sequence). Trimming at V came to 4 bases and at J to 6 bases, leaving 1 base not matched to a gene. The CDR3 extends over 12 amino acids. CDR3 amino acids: CASSNRGQPQHF. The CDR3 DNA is TGTGCCAGCAGCAACAGGGGTCAGCCCCAGCATTTT. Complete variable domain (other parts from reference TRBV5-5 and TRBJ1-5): DAGVTQSPTHLIKTRGQQVTLRCSPISGHKSVSWYQQVLGQGPQFIFQYYEKEERGRGNFPDRFSARQFPNYSSELNVNALLLGDSALYLCASSNRGQPQHFGDGTRLSIL.

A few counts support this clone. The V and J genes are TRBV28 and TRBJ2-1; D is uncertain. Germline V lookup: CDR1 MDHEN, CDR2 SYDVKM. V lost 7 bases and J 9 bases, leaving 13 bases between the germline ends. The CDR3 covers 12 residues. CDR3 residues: CASNPTFGEQFF. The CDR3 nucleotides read TGTGCCAGCAACCCGACGTTTGGTGAGCAGTTCTTC.

CDR3 protein: CASSIGSTDSGNTIYF. The DNA of the CDR3 is TGTGCCAGTAGTATAGGATCGACAGACTCTGGAAACACCATATATTTT. V and J are TRBV19 and TRBJ1-3, with D perhaps matching TRBD1 (5 bases). The CDR3 loop spans 16 amino acids. The V gene's germline CDR1 is LNHDA and CDR2 SQIVND (reference sequence). Trimming removed 1 base at V and 0 bases at J, with 10 bases between. The full variable domain, rest sourced from reference TRBV19 and TRBJ1-3, is DGGITQSPKYLFRKEGQNVTLSCEQNLNHDAMYWYRQDPGQGLRLIYYSQIVNDFQKGDIAEGYSVSREKKESFPLTVTSAQKNPTAFYLCASSIGSTDSGNTIYFGEGSWLTVV.

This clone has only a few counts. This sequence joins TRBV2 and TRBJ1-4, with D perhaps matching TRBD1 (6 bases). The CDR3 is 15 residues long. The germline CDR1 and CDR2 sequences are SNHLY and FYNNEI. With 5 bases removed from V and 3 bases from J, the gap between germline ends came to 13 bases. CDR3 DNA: TGTGCCAGCAGTTTGGAAGGGGGGCCTAATGAAAAACTGTTTTTT. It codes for CASSLEGGPNEKLFF.

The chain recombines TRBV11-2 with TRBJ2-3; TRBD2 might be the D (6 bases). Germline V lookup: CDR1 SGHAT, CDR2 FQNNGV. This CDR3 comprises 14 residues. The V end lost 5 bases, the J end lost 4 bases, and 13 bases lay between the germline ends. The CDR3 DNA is TGTGCCAGCAGCCCCTCGGCGGGATCAGATACGCAGTATTTT. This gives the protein CASSPSAGSDTQYF.

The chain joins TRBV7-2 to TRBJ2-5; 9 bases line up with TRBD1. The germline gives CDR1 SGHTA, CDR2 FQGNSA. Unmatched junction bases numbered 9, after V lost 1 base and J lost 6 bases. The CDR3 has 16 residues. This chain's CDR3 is CASSLDGQGIWKTQYF. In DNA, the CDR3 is TGTGCCAGCAGCTTAGACGGACAGGGGATTTGGAAGACCCAGTACTTC.

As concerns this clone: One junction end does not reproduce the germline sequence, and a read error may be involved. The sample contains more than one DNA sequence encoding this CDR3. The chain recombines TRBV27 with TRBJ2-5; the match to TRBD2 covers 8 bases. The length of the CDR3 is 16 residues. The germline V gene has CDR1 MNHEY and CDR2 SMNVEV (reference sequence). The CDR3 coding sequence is TGTGCTAGCAGTTTATCGGGAGGGTCCATCCAAGAGACCCAGTACTTC. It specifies CASSLSGGSIQETQYF.

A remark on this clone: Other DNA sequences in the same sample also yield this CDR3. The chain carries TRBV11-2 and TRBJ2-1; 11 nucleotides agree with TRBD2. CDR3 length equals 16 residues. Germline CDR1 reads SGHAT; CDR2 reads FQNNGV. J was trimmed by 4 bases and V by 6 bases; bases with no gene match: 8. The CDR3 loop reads CASRRTSGRTYNEQFF. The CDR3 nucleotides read TGTGCCAGCAGACGAACTAGCGGGAGAACTTACAATGAGCAGTTCTTC.

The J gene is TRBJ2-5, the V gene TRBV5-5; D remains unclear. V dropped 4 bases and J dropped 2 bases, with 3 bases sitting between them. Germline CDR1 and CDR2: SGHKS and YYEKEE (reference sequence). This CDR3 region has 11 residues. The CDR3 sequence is CASSRQETQYF. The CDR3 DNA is TGTGCCAGCAGCCGGCAAGAGACCCAGTACTTC.

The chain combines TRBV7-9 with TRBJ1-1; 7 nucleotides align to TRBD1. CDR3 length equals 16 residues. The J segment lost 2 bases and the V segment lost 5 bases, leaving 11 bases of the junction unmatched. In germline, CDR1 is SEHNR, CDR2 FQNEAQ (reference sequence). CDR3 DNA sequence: TGTGCCAGCAGCCCCGGCACAGGGGTCGGTAACACTGAAGCTTTCTTT. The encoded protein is CASSPGTGVGNTEAFF. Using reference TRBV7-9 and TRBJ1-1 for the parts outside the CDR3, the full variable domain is DTGVSQNPRHKITKRGQNVTFRCDPISEHNRLYWYRQTLGQGPEFLTYFQNEAQLEKSRLLSDRFSAERPKGSFSTLEIQRTEQGDSAMYLCASSPGTGVGNTEAFFGQGTRLTVV.

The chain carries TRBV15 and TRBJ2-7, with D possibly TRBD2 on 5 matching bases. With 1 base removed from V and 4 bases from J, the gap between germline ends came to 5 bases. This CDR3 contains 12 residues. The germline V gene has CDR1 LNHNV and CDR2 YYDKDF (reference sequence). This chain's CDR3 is CATSRGRYEQYF. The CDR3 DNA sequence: TGTGCCACCAGCAGAGGGAGGTACGAGCAGTACTTC.

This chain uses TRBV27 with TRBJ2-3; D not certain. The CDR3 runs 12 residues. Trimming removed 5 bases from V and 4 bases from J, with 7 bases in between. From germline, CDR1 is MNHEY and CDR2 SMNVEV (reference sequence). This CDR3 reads CASSGPADTQYF. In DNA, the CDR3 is TGTGCCAGCAGTGGCCCGGCAGATACGCAGTATTTT.

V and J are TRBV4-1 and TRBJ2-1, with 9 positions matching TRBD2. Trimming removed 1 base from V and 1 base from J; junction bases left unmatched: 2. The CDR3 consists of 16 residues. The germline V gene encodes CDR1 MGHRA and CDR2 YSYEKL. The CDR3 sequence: CASSQGLAVSYNEQFF. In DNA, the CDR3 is TGCGCCAGCAGCCAAGGACTAGCGGTTTCCTACAATGAGCAGTTCTTC.

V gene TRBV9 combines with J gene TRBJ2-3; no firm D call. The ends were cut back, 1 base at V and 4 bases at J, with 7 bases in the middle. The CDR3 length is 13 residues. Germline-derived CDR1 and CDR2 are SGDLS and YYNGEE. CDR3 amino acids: CASSVLQADTQYF. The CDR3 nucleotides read TGTGCCAGCAGCGTATTGCAGGCAGATACGCAGTATTTT.

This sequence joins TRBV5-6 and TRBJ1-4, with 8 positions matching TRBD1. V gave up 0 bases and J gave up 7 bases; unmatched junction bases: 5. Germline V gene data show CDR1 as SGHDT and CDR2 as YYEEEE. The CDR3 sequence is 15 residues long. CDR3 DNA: TGTGCCAGCAGCTTGGCCAGGGGGCCGGTTGAAAAACTGTTTTTT. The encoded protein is CASSLARGPVEKLFF. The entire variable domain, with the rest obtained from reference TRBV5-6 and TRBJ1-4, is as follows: DAGVTQSPTHLIKTRGQQVTLRCSPKSGHDTVSWYQQALGQGPQFIFQYYEEEERQRGNFPDRFSGHQFPNYSSELNVNALLLGDSALYLCASSLARGPVEKLFFGSGTQLSVL.

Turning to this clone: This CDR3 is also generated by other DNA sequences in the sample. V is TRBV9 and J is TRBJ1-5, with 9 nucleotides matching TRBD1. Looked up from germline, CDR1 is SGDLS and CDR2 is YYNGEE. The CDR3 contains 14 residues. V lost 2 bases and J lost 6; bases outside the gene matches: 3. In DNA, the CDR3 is TGTGCCAGCAGCGTGGGACAGGGAAGTCAGCCCCAGCATTTT. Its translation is CASSVGQGSQPQHF. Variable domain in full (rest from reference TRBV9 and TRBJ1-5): DSGVTQTPKHLITATGQRVTLRCSPRSGDLSVYWYQQSLDQGLQFLIQYYNGEERAKGNILERFSAQQFPDLHSELNLSSLELGDSALYFCASSVGQGSQPQHFGDGTRLSIL.